Below are 26 T cell receptor beta chains sequenced from a single sample in a study of blood T cell repertoires in COVID-19. Profiling relied on immunoSEQ multiplex PCR, and the TCRdb table lists in-frame clones only, not all of them. The table lists 65,000 to 80,000 clones, roughly nine tenths of them singletons. Input material: peripheral blood. Source of these receptors: a human donor in a cohort sampled during active COVID-19.

V usage is TRBV28 and J usage is TRBJ2-5; perhaps TRBD2 as D (6 bases). The CDR3 is 15 residues long. Germline V gives CDR1 MDHEN, CDR2 SYDVKM. Trimming removed 6 bases at V and 3 bases at J, with 17 bases between. This CDR3 is CASSRPGEREETQYF. The CDR3 coding sequence is TGTGCCAGCAGCCGCCCGGGGGAGCGGGAAGAGACCCAGTACTTC.

The gene calls are TRBV4-1 and TRBJ1-4; no clear D. The CDR3 has 13 amino acids. With 0 bases removed from V and 9 bases from J, the gap between germline ends came to 8 bases. The V gene's germline CDR1 is MGHRA and CDR2 YSYEKL. CDR3 coding DNA: TGCGCCAGCAGCCAAGATTTCAACAAAAAACTGTTTTTT. This sequence encodes CASSQDFNKKLFF.

V and J are TRBV4-2 and TRBJ2-5, with a possible D match to TRBD2 (6 bases). The CDR3 is 15 residues long. The germline V gene encodes CDR1 LGHNA and CDR2 YNFKEQ. Trimming shortened V by 0 bases and J by 1 base, and 9 bases separated the two germline ends. In DNA form, the CDR3 reads TGTGCCAGCAGCCAAGATAGCGGCAGCCAAGAGACCCAGTACTTC. Amino acid sequence: CASSQDSGSQETQYF.

This chain joins TRBV27 and TRBJ2-3; 7 nucleotides line up with TRBD1. J was trimmed by 3 bases and V by 6 bases; bases with no gene match: 6. Germline V gene sequence: CDR1 MNHEY, CDR2 SMNVEV (reference sequence). The CDR3 loop spans 14 amino acids. In nucleotides, the CDR3 is TGTGCCAGCAGACGGACAGGTGGTACAGATACGCAGTATTTT. It translates to CASRRTGGTDTQYF.

The rearrangement joins TRBV7-8 to TRBJ2-7; TRBD1 aligns across 9 bases. Per the germline V gene, CDR1 is SGHVS and CDR2 is FQNEAQ. Trimming removed 1 base from V and 6 bases from J; junction bases left unmatched: 4. CDR3 length equals 14 residues. CDR3 DNA: TGTGCCAGCAGCTTAGGACAGGGGGTAGGCGAGCAGTACTTC. Translating gives CASSLGQGVGEQYF.

The V and J genes are TRBV10-3 and TRBJ2-7; TRBD2 might be the D (6 bases). This CDR3 has 14 amino acids. Trimming removed 10 bases at V and 0 bases at J, with 16 bases between. Germline values: CDR1 ENHRY, CDR2 SYGVKD. The CDR3 here is CATGGVADSYEQYF. In DNA, the CDR3 is TGTGCCACAGGAGGGGTAGCGGACTCCTACGAGCAGTACTTC.

The rearrangement links TRBV6-5 to TRBJ2-1, with D possibly matching TRBD2 (6 bases). This CDR3 has 16 amino acids. CDR1 is MNHEY, CDR2 SVGAGI, per germline. Trimming removed 0 bases at V and 7 bases at J, with 16 bases between. DNA of the CDR3: TGTGCCAGCAGTTACTCGGAGGGAGGCATAGGGAATGAGCAGTTCTTC. It translates to CASSYSEGGIGNEQFF.

The V gene is TRBV2, the J gene TRBJ2-7, with 8 bases fitting TRBD1. From germline, CDR1 is SNHLY and CDR2 FYNNEI. V lost 6 bases and J lost 1; bases outside the gene matches: 5. CDR3 length: 14 amino acids. The CDR3 region has the DNA TGTGCCAGCAGGGAGACAGGGGCTTCCTACGAGCAGTACTTC. Encoded protein: CASRETGASYEQYF.

The chain recombines TRBV6-2 or TRBV6-3 with TRBJ2-5, with 7 bases fitting TRBD2. Looked up from germline, CDR1 is MNHEY and CDR2 is SVGEGT. With V trimmed by 5 bases and J by 2 bases, 23 bases remained unmatched. The CDR3 is 20 amino acids. CDR3 residues: CASSPTQFSTPGLGQETQYF. DNA of the CDR3: TGTGCCAGCAGTCCAACCCAGTTTTCGACCCCCGGACTAGGACAAGAGACCCAGTACTTC.

The chain joins TRBV10-3 to TRBJ1-3; 8 positions match TRBD1. The J segment lost 6 bases and the V segment lost 4 bases, leaving 8 bases of the junction unmatched. Germline V gene data show CDR1 as ENHRY and CDR2 as SYGVKD. CDR3 length equals 15 residues. DNA for the CDR3: TGTGCCATCAGTGGTCAGACAGGGGTTGAAAACACCATATATTTT. Residues: CAISGQTGVENTIYF.

Many counts were recorded for this clone. The chain joins TRBV5-1 to TRBJ1-2; D not certain. V shed 0 bases and J shed 4 bases, with 7 bases lying between them. Germline values: CDR1 SGHRS, CDR2 YFSETQ. The CDR3 totals 13 residues. In DNA, the CDR3 is TGCGCCAGCAGCTTGGGAGCTCCCTATGGCTACACCTTC. This translates into CASSLGAPYGYTF.

V usage is TRBV7-9 and J usage is TRBJ2-7; D perhaps matches TRBD1 (5 bases). Deletions cut 7 bases from V and 3 bases from J, with 19 bases between. The V gene's germline CDR1 is SEHNR and CDR2 FQNEAQ (reference sequence). This CDR3 has 15 amino acids. Here the CDR3 reads CASIGQTGLLYEQYF. The CDR3 region has the DNA TGTGCCAGCATTGGCCAAACAGGTTTACTCTACGAGCAGTACTTC.

The rearrangement joins TRBV6-5 to TRBJ1-5; 7 nucleotides align to TRBD1. CDR1 is MNHEY, CDR2 SVGAGI, per germline. The V gene end was trimmed by 6 bases and the J gene end by 7 bases; junction bases not matched to a gene: 9. The CDR3 extends over 14 amino acids. The CDR3 protein is CASRRQGIYQPQHF. The CDR3 DNA reads TGTGCCAGCAGGAGACAGGGTATATACCAGCCCCAGCATTTT.

The chain carries TRBV4-2 and TRBJ1-3; D call uncertain. The CDR3 length is 16 residues. V lost 0 bases and J lost 4, with 13 bases in between. Germline CDR1 reads LGHNA; CDR2 reads YNFKEQ. Here the CDR3 reads CASSQDWSVGGNTIYF. The CDR3 DNA sequence: TGTGCCAGCAGCCAAGATTGGAGTGTAGGCGGAAACACCATATATTTT.

CDR3 sequence reads: CASSATSGPYNEQFF. The CDR3 DNA follows: TGTGCCAGCAGCGCGACTAGCGGACCCTACAATGAGCAGTTCTTC. The chain carries TRBV6-5 and TRBJ2-1, with 9 positions matching TRBD2. Germline V gives CDR1 MNHEY, CDR2 SVGAGI. The CDR3 is made up of 15 amino acids. V shed 6 bases and J 2 bases; nucleotides not matched to a gene: 5.

The gene calls are TRBV5-1 and TRBJ2-1; D uncertain. The V gene lost 1 base and the J gene lost 4 bases, with 6 bases spanning the gap. Looked up from germline, CDR1 is SGHRS and CDR2 is YFSETQ. The CDR3 length is 13 residues. The CDR3 here is CASSLTKYNEQFF. DNA for the CDR3: TGCGCCAGCAGCTTGACAAAATACAATGAGCAGTTCTTC.

The chain recombines TRBV5-1 with TRBJ2-5; D is unresolved. This CDR3 is 12 amino acids long. Trimming pared 4 bases from V and 5 bases from J, leaving 9 bases between. CDR1 and CDR2 from the germline V gene are SGHRS and YFSETQ. CDR3 in DNA: TGCGCCAGCAGCCCCTCCCAGGAGACCCAGTACTTC. This codes for CASSPSQETQYF.

The chain employs TRBV29-1 and TRBJ2-1; the match to TRBD2 covers 7 bases. The germline CDR1 and CDR2 sequences are SQVTM and ANQGSEA. The V and J ends lost 1 base and 0 bases, in that order; junction bases with no gene match: 3. There are 15 residues in the CDR3. CDR3 sequence reads: CSVEGEGSSYNEQFF. CDR3 DNA: TGCAGCGTTGAAGGGGAGGGTAGCTCCTACAATGAGCAGTTCTTC.

The chain combines TRBV18 with TRBJ2-5; the match to TRBD1 covers 8 bases. This CDR3 spans 15 amino acids. V shed 3 bases, J shed 14 bases, and the junction held 17 bases outside the gene matches. CDR1 and CDR2 from the germline V gene are KGHSH and LQKENI. For the CDR3, the DNA is TGTGCCAGCTCACCCGGACAGGGTTTGAGTACTGAGGACTACTTC. Amino acid sequence: CASSPGQGLSTEDYF. Combining the CDR3 with reference TRBV18 and TRBJ2-5 gives the whole variable domain NAGVMQNPRHLVRRRGQEARLRCSPMKGHSHVYWYRQLPEEGLKFMVYLQKENIIDESGMPKERFSAEFPKEGPSILRIQQVVRGDSAAYFCASSPGQGLSTEDYFGPGTRLLVL.

This rearrangement joins TRBV4-1 to TRBJ2-1; the match to TRBD2 covers 10 bases. The V gene end was trimmed by 3 bases and the J gene end by 0 bases; junction bases not matched to a gene: 5. The CDR3 is 17 residues long. Looked up from germline, CDR1 is MGHRA and CDR2 is YSYEKL. The CDR3 DNA reads as TGCGCCAGCAGCCAGCAGTCTAGCGGGAGCTCCTACAATGAGCAGTTCTTC. It codes for CASSQQSSGSSYNEQFF.

The chain uses TRBV4-3 and TRBJ1-2, with 7 bases identical to TRBD1. V was pared by 4 bases and J by 6 bases, with 14 bases of the junction left unmatched. Germline assignment: CDR1 LGHNA and CDR2 YSLEER. The CDR3 is 16 residues long. The CDR3 protein is CASSLTTGAGENGYTF. Written as DNA, the CDR3 is TGCGCCAGCAGCCTCACCACAGGGGCAGGGGAGAATGGCTACACCTTC.

The genes are TRBV4-3 and TRBJ2-5; TRBD2 is a possible D gene (5 bases). V lost 0 bases and J 4 bases, leaving 12 bases between the germline ends. Germline CDR1 LGHNA, CDR2 YSLEER. This CDR3 is built from 15 residues. This CDR3 reads CASSQDRFGVETQYF. As DNA, the CDR3 is TGCGCCAGCAGCCAAGATCGGTTCGGGGTAGAGACCCAGTACTTC.

This clone was seen just once. The chain employs TRBV2 and TRBJ2-4; 10 bases agree with TRBD2. The ends lost 11 bases at V and 12 bases at J; junction bases unmatched: 10. This CDR3 is 12 amino acids long. Per the germline V gene, CDR1 is SNHLY and CDR2 is FYNNEI. The CDR3 reads CAGGLAEVGQYF. The DNA for the CDR3 is TGTGCCGGTGGACTAGCGGAGGTCGGTCAGTACTTC.

V is TRBV9 and J is TRBJ2-3; 7 bases fit TRBD2. Per the germline V gene, CDR1 is SGDLS and CDR2 is YYNGEE. The CDR3 sequence is 16 residues long. Trimming took 0 bases from V and 2 from J; bases not matched to a gene: 6. CDR3 coding DNA: TGTGCCAGCAGCGTAGGTGCTAGCGGAAACACAGATACGCAGTATTTT. It yields the protein CASSVGASGNTDTQYF.

This sequence joins TRBV18 and TRBJ2-7; 8 bases agree with TRBD2. Germline CDR1 is KGHSH and CDR2 is LQKENI. The CDR3 spans 15 residues. The J segment lost 0 bases and the V segment lost 5 bases, leaving 6 bases of the junction unmatched. The CDR3 coding sequence is TGTGCCAGCTCATTTACTAGCGGAAACTCCTACGAGCAGTACTTC. The encoded protein is CASSFTSGNSYEQYF.

This clone was found once. The rearrangement joins TRBV10-3 to TRBJ2-7; tentatively, D is TRBD2 (5 bases). V lost 3 bases and J lost 0, with 9 bases in between. Germline V gene lookup returns CDR1 ENHRY and CDR2 SYGVKD. The CDR3 runs to 14 residues. CDR3: CAISDPGYSYEQYF. CDR3 nucleotide sequence: TGTGCCATCAGTGATCCGGGGTACTCCTACGAGCAGTACTTC.